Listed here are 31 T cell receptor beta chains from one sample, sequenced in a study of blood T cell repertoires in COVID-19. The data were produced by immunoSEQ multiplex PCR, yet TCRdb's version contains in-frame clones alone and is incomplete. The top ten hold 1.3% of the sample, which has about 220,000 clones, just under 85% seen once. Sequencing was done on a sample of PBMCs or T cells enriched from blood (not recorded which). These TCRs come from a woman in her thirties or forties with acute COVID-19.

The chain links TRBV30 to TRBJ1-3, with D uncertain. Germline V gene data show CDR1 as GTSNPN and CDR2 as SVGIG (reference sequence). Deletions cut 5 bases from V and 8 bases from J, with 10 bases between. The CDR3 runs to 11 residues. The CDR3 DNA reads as TGTGCCTGGTCTCCGCGGGACACCATATATTTT. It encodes CAWSPRDTIYF. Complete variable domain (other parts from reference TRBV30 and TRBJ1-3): SQTIHQWPATLVQPVGSPLSLECTVEGTSNPNLYWYRQAAGRGLQLLFYSVGIGQISSEVPQNLSASRPQDRQFILSSKKLLLSDSGFYLCAWSPRDTIYFGEGSWLTVV.

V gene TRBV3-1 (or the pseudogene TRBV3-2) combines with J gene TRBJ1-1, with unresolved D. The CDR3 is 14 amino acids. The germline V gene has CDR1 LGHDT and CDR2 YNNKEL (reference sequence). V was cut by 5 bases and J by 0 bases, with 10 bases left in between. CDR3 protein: CASSASEMNTEAFF. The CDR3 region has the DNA TGTGCCAGCAGCGCAAGCGAAATGAACACTGAAGCTTTCTTT.

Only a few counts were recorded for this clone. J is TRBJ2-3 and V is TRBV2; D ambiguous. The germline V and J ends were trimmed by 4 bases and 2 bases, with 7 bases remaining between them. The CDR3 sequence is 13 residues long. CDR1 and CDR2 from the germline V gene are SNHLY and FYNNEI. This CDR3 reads CASSGVFTDTQYF. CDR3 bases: TGTGCCAGCAGTGGAGTCTTCACAGATACGCAGTATTTT.

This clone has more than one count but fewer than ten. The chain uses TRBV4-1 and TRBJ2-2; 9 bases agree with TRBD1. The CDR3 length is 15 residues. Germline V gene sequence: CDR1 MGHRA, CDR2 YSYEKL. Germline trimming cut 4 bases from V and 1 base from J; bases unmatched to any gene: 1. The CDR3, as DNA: TGCGCCAGCAGCCTGGGACAGGGGAACACCGGGGAGCTGTTTTTT. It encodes CASSLGQGNTGELFF.

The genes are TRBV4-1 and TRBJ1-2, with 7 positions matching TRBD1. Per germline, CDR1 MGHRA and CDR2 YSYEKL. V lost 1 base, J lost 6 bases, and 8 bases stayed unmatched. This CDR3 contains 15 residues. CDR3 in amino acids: CASSQGPDRNNGYTF. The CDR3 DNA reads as TGCGCCAGCAGCCAAGGGCCGGACAGGAATAATGGCTACACCTTC.

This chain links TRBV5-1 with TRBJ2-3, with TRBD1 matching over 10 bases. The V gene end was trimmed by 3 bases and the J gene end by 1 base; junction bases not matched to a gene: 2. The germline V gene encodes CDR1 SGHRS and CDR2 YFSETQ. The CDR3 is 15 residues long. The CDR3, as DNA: TGCGCCAGCAGCTACGACAGGGGGCGCACAGATACGCAGTATTTT. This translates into CASSYDRGRTDTQYF. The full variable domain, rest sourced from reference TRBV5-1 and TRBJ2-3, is KAGVTQTPRYLIKTRGQQVTLSCSPISGHRSVSWYQQTPGQGLQFLFEYFSETQRNKGNFPGRFSGRQFSNSRSEMNVSTLELGDSALYLCASSYDRGRTDTQYFGPGTRLTVL.

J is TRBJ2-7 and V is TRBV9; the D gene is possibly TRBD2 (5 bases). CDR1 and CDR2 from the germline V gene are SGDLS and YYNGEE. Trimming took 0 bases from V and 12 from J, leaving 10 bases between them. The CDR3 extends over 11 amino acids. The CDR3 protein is CASSVVGLGYF. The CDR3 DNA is TGTGCCAGCAGCGTAGTAGGACTGGGGTACTTC.

The CDR3 DNA is TGTGCCAGCAGGTACCGGGACAGGGAGAACACTGAAGCTTTCTTT. Translated: CASRYRDRENTEAFF. The genes are TRBV13 and TRBJ1-1; 9 positions match TRBD1. CDR1 is PRHDT and CDR2 is FYEKMQ in the germline V gene (reference sequence). This CDR3 comprises 15 residues. V was clipped by 6 bases and J by 1 base; unmatched bases: 6.

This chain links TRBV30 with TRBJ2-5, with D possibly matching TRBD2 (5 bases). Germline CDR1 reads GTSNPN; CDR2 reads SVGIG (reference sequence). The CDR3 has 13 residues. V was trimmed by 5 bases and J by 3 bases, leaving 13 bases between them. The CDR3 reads CAWGRFGEETQYF. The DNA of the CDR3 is TGTGCCTGGGGGCGGTTCGGGGAAGAGACCCAGTACTTC.

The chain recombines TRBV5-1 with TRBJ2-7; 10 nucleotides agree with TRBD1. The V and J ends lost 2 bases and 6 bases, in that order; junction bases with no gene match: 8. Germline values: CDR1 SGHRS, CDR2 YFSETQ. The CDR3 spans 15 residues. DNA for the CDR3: TGCGCCAGCAGCTTCGAGACAGGGGGCGAGTCCGAGCAGTACTTC. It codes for CASSFETGGESEQYF.

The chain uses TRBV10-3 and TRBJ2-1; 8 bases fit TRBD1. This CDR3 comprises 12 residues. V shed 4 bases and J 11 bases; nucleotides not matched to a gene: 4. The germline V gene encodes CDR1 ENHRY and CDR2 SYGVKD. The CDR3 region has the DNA TGTGCCATCAGTGGCTACAGGGGGAAGCAGTTCTTC. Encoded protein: CAISGYRGKQFF.

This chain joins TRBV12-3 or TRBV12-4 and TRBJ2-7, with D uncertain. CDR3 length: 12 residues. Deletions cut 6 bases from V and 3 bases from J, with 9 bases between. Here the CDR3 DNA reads TGTGCCAGCAGGGGCCGAGTCTACGAGCAGTACTTC. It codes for CASRGRVYEQYF.

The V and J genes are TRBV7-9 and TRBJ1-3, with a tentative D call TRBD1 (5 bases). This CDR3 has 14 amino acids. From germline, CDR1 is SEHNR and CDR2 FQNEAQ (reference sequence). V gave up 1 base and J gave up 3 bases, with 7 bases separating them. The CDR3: CASSLGQNGNTIYF. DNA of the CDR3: TGTGCCAGCAGCTTAGGACAGAATGGAAACACCATATATTTT. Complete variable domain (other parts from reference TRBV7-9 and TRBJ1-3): DTGVSQNPRHKITKRGQNVTFRCDPISEHNRLYWYRQTLGQGPEFLTYFQNEAQLEKSRLLSDRFSAERPKGSFSTLEIQRTEQGDSAMYLCASSLGQNGNTIYFGEGSWLTVV.

The CDR3 loop reads CASSPAGLTRGYEQYF. CDR3 coding DNA: TGTGCCAGCTCACCTGCAGGCTTAACAAGGGGCTACGAGCAGTACTTC. The chain carries TRBV18 and TRBJ2-7, with D perhaps matching TRBD1 (5 bases). The CDR3 totals 16 residues. Between the trimmed V and J ends, which lost 3 bases and 3 bases, there was a span of 18 bases. From germline, CDR1 is KGHSH and CDR2 LQKENI.

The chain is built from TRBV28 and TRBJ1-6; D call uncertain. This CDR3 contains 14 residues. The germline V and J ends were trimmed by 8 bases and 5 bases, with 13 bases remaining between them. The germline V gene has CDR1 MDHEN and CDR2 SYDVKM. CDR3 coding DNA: TGTGCCAGCTCATTTGGCGGGAATAATTCACCCCTCCACTTT. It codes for CASSFGGNNSPLHF.

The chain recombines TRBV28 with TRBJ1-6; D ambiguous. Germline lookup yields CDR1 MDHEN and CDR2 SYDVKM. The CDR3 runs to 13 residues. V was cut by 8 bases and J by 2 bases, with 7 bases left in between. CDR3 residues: CASQLPYNSPLHF. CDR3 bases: TGTGCCAGCCAACTTCCCTATAATTCACCCCTCCACTTT.

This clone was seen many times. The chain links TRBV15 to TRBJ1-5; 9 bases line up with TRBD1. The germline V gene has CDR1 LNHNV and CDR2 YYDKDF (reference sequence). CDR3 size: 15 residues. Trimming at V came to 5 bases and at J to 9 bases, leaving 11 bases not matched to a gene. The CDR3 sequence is CATSENRGHEWPQHF. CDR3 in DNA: TGTGCCACCAGCGAAAACAGGGGGCATGAGTGGCCCCAGCATTTT.

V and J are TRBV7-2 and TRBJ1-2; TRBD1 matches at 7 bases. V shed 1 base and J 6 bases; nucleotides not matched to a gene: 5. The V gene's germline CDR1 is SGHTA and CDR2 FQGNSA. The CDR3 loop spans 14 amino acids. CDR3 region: CASSLGTGEDGYTF. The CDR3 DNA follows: TGTGCCAGCAGCTTAGGTACAGGGGAGGATGGCTACACCTTC.

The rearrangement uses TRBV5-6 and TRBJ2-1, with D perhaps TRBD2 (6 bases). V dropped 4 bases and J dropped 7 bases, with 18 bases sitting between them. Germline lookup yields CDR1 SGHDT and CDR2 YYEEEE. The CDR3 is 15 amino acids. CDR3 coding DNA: TGTGCCAGCAGCGATCGGCGGGATGATAAGAATGAGCAGTTCTTC. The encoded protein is CASSDRRDDKNEQFF.

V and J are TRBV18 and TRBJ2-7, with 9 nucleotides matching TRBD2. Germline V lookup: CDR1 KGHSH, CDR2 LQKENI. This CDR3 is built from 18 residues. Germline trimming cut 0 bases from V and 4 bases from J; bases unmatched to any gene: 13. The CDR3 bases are TGTGCCAGCTCACCACCCGCGAGTAGCGGGAGTCCGTTGTACGAGCAGTACTTC. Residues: CASSPPASSGSPLYEQYF.

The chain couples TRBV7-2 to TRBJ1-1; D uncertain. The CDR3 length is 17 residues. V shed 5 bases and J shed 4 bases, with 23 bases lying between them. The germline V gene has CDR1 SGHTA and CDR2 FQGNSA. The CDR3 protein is CASSPGLMIGRSTEAFF. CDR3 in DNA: TGTGCCAGCAGCCCCGGACTTATGATTGGGAGGAGCACTGAAGCTTTCTTT.

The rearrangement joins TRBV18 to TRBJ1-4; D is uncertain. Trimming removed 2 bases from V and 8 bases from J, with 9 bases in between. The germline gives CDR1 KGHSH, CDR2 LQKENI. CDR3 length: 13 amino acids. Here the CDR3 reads CASSPREAEKLFF. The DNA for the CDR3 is TGTGCCAGCTCACCAAGGGAGGCGGAAAAACTGTTTTTT.

Written as DNA, the CDR3 is TGTGCCAGCAGAAGGACGGGAAACTACGAGCAGTACTTC. It codes for CASRRTGNYEQYF. The genes are TRBV6-5 and TRBJ2-7, with a weak D call TRBD2 (5 bases). CDR1 and CDR2 from the germline V gene are MNHEY and SVGAGI. V gave up 6 bases and J gave up 3 bases, with 12 bases separating them. The CDR3 totals 13 residues.

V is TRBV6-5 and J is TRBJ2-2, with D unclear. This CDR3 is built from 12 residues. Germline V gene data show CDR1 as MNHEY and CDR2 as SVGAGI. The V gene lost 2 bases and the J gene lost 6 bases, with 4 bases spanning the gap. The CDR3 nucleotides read TGTGCCAGCAGTTACCTCTCCGGGGAGCTGTTTTTT. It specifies CASSYLSGELFF.

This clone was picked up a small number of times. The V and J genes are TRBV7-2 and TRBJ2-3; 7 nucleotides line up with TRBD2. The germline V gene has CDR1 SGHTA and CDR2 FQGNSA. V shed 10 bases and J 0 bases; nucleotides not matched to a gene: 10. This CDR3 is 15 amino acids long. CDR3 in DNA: TGTGCCACCAAAGCTGTGGGGGGGAGCACAGATACGCAGTATTTT. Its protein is CATKAVGGSTDTQYF.

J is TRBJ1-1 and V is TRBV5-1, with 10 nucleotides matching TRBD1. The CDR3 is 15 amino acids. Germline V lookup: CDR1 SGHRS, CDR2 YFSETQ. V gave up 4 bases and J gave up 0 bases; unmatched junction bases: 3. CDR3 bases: TGCGCCAGCAGCCGGACAGGGGGGCTGAACACTGAAGCTTTCTTT. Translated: CASSRTGGLNTEAFF.

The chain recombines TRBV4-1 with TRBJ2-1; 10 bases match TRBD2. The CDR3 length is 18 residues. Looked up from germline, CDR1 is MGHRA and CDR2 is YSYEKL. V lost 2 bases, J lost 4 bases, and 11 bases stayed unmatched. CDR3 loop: CASSQIALAGFLYNEQFF. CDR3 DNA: TGCGCCAGCAGCCAAATCGCACTAGCGGGGTTTCTTTACAATGAGCAGTTCTTC.

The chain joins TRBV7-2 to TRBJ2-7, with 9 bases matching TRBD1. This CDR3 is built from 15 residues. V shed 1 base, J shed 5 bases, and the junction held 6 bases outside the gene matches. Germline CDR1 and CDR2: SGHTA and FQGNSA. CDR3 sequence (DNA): TGTGCCAGCAGCTTAGGAGGGACAGGGTTTGACGAGCAGTACTTC. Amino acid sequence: CASSLGGTGFDEQYF.

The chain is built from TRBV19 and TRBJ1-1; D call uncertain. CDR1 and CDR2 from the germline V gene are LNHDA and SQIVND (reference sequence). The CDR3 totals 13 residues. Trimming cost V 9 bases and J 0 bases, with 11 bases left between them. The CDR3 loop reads CASKAELNTEAFF. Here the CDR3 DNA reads TGTGCCAGCAAGGCGGAACTGAACACTGAAGCTTTCTTT.

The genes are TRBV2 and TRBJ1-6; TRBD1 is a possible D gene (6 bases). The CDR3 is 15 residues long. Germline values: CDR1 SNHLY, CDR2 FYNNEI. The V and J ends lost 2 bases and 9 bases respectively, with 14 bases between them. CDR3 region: CASSEQSPQGSPLHF. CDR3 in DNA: TGTGCCAGCAGTGAACAGTCCCCACAGGGTTCACCCCTCCACTTT.

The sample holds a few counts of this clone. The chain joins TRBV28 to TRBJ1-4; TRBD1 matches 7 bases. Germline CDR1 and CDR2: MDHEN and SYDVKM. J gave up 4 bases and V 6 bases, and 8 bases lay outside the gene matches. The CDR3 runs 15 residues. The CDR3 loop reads CASSQDRAGNEKLFF. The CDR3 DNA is TGTGCCAGCAGCCAAGACAGGGCGGGTAATGAAAAACTGTTTTTT.